These 16 T cell receptor beta chains originate from one sample sequenced in a study of regulatory T cells in long-lasting Graves disease. Library construction for TCR beta used iRepertoire HTBI primers and Arm-PCR of CDR3 regions. TCRdb re-called the multiplex PCR reads through MiXCR, storing one row per CDR3 protein. The repertoire has roughly 380,000 distinct CDR3 sequences, around 17% of them found once; the top ten carry roughly 30%. Regarding time point: newly diagnosed GD, antithyroid drugs for less than 3 months. PBMC-derived RNA was used for the TCR library. The sample was also reused in another study, on T cells in Graves' hyperthyroidism and ophthalmopathy.

The sample in question was peripheral blood mononuclear cells (PBMCs), obtained at new diagnosis, from a patient treated with antithyroid drugs. These TCRs come from a man aged 35 to 55 with Graves disease.

The chain employs TRBV4-1 and TRBJ2-5; TRBD1 or TRBD2 may be the D gene (5 bases each). The CDR3 extends over 13 amino acids. Between the trimmed V and J ends, which lost 1 base and 7 bases, there was a span of 10 bases. Germline lookup yields CDR1 MGHRA and CDR2 YSYEKL. The CDR3 loop reads CASSQGSRGTQYF. DNA for the CDR3: TGCGCCAGCAGCCAAGGGTCGAGGGGGACCCAGTACTTC.

Turning to this clonotype: Since a much larger clone is just one base distant, this may be a read error. The V and J genes are TRBV11-2 and TRBJ2-3; 7 bases align to TRBD2. The CDR3 contains 16 residues. V shed 5 bases and J 2 bases; nucleotides not matched to a gene: 10. CDR1 SGHAT and CDR2 FQNNGV come from the germline V gene. This chain's CDR3 is CASSPLERGITDTQYF. For the CDR3, the DNA is TGTGCCAGCAGCCCCTTGGAGCGGGGTATCACAGATACGCAGTATTTT.

The table lists this clonotype with many counts. The chain is built from TRBV6-2 or TRBV6-3 and TRBJ2-7; D is ambiguous. Trimming shortened V by 5 bases and J by 6 bases, and 11 bases separated the two germline ends. The CDR3 length is 12 residues. The germline V gene has CDR1 MNHEY and CDR2 SVGEGT. The CDR3 spells CASSRSTIEQYF. The CDR3 bases are TGTGCCAGCAGTAGATCGACAATCGAGCAGTACTTC.

The gene calls are TRBV5-4 and TRBJ1-1; D is ambiguous. CDR1 is SGHNT, CDR2 YYREEE, per germline (reference sequence). CDR3 size: 14 residues. Trimming cost V 4 bases and J 2 bases, with 12 bases left between them. Here the CDR3 reads CASSPFVDNTEAFF. Written as DNA, the CDR3 is TGTGCCAGCAGCCCGTTTGTAGATAACACTGAAGCTTTCTTT.

Many counts were recorded for this clonotype. The genes are TRBV18 and TRBJ1-5; D unresolved. Looked up from germline, CDR1 is KGHSH and CDR2 is LQKENI. There are 13 residues in the CDR3. V lost 8 bases and J lost 0, with 8 bases in between. CDR3 nucleotides: TGTGCCAGCAGTCCTCATAGCAATCAGCCCCAGCATTTT. It translates to CASSPHSNQPQHF.

The chain uses TRBV20-1 and TRBJ1-4, with D possibly matching TRBD1 (6 bases). The CDR3 covers 17 residues. V was pared by 3 bases and J by 8 bases, with 25 bases between. The germline V gene encodes CDR1 DFQATT and CDR2 SNEGSKA (reference sequence). The CDR3 coding sequence is TGCAGTGCTAGGACGTATCAGGGGAACGAGGGACGCGAAAAACTGTTTTTT. Protein: CSARTYQGNEGREKLFF.

This clonotype was seen only a few times. This sequence joins TRBV2 and TRBJ2-4, with D possibly being TRBD2 (5 bases). Germline values: CDR1 SNHLY, CDR2 FYNNEI. Trimming cost V 3 bases and J 1 base, with 10 bases left between them. CDR3 length: 15 residues. Here the CDR3 reads CASSDPSGAKNIQYF. CDR3 DNA: TGTGCCAGCAGTGATCCTTCGGGGGCCAAAAACATTCAGTACTTC.

Many counts were recorded for this clonotype. This rearrangement joins TRBV7-9 to TRBJ1-1, with D tentatively TRBD1 (5 bases). This CDR3 has 15 residues. CDR1 and CDR2 from the germline V gene are SEHNR and FQNEAQ (reference sequence). Trimming removed 1 base from V and 1 base from J, with 10 bases in between. The DNA of the CDR3 is TGTGCCAGCAGCTTAGGTGGACATACGAACACTGAAGCTTTCTTT. Translating it yields CASSLGGHTNTEAFF.

The sample holds many counts of this clonotype. The chain links TRBV12-3 or TRBV12-4 to TRBJ2-7, with unresolved D. The V gene lost 5 bases and the J gene lost 5 bases, with 10 bases spanning the gap. This CDR3 spans 12 amino acids. Here the CDR3 reads CASSASGNEQYF. In DNA, the CDR3 is TGTGCCAGCAGTGCCTCGGGTAACGAGCAGTACTTC.

The rearrangement joins TRBV6-4 to TRBJ2-3, with D possibly matching TRBD2 (6 bases). Germline CDR1 is MRHNA and CDR2 is SNTAGT. This CDR3 is 15 amino acids long. The germline V and J ends were trimmed by 5 bases and 0 bases, with 12 bases remaining between them. The DNA of the CDR3 is TGTGCCAGCAGTTACGGCGGGGATAGCACAGATACGCAGTATTTT. Translation gives CASSYGGDSTDTQYF.

This clonotype came up many times. The chain uses TRBV5-1 and TRBJ2-7; D gene uncertain. Trimming removed 7 bases from V and 0 bases from J, with 14 bases in between. This CDR3 is 14 amino acids long. The germline CDR1 and CDR2 sequences are SGHRS and YFSETQ. The CDR3 protein is CASRVAPTSYEQYF. The DNA for the CDR3 is TGCGCCAGCCGGGTTGCTCCTACCTCCTACGAGCAGTACTTC.

This clonotype was picked up a small number of times. A far larger clone is only one base removed, so a read error is likely. V usage is TRBV12-3 or TRBV12-4 and J usage is TRBJ2-3; 12 bases match TRBD2. This CDR3 is 15 amino acids long. The V and J ends lost 5 bases and 2 bases, in that order; junction bases with no gene match: 2. The CDR3 sequence: CASSGLAGNTDTQYF. As DNA, the CDR3 is TGTGCCAGCAGTGGACTAGCGGGGAACACAGATACGCAGTATTTT.

Notes on this clonotype: This could be a read error, since a much larger clone is one nucleotide away. This chain links TRBV2 with TRBJ2-1; D might be TRBD1 (6 bases). CDR1 and CDR2 from the germline V gene are SNHLY and FYNNEI. This CDR3 is 14 amino acids long. V dropped 6 bases and J dropped 10 bases, with 19 bases sitting between them. The DNA of the CDR3 is TGTGCCAGCAGCGTACAGGGCCGGACCTACGAGCAGTTCTTC. It encodes CASSVQGRTYEQFF.

The table lists this clonotype with a few counts. The chain joins TRBV11-2 to TRBJ2-7; a weak D match, TRBD2 (5 bases). V was shortened by 1 base and J by 3 bases, with 13 bases between the two germline ends. Germline V gene lookup returns CDR1 SGHAT and CDR2 FQNNGV. The CDR3 contains 15 residues. CDR3 loop: CASSLVASRRYEQYF. The CDR3 DNA is TGTGCCAGCAGCTTAGTTGCTAGCCGGCGCTACGAGCAGTACTTC.

The count of this clonotype is one. This clone may be a read error of a much larger clone one base away. The chain has TRBV12-3 or TRBV12-4 and TRBJ2-2; TRBD2 aligns across 7 bases. Trimming took 4 bases from V and 4 from J; bases not matched to a gene: 12. The CDR3 loop spans 17 amino acids. The CDR3 loop reads CASSSSRRGSITGELFF. The CDR3 DNA reads as TGTGCCAGCAGTTCCTCGCGGCGGGGGAGCATCACCGGGGAGCTGTTTTTT.

This rearrangement joins TRBV7-2 to TRBJ2-3, with 10 bases matching TRBD2. Germline V lookup: CDR1 SGHTA, CDR2 FQGNSA. With V trimmed by 5 bases and J by 6 bases, 5 bases remained unmatched. The CDR3 loop spans 14 amino acids. CDR3 region: CASSLSGGVDTQYF. The CDR3 DNA is TGTGCCAGCAGCCTCAGCGGGGGGGTGGATACGCAGTATTTT.